This TCR beta chain was found in a study of T-cell memory formation after mild COVID-19. As concerns this clonotype: Its antigen remains unidentified.

Notes on the study in general: Contracting CD8+ clones were enriched in EMRA, CD4+ mainly in CM and EM.

Trimming shortened V by 0 bases and J by 2 bases, and 7 bases separated the two germline ends. The CDR3 runs 14 residues. Germline V gives CDR1 SGHKS, CDR2 YYEKEE (reference sequence). One entry per CDR3 protein results from TCRdb running MiXCR on the 5' RACE reads. The repertoire has about 290,000 distinct CDR3 sequences, less than 20% of them found once; the top ten carry approximately 23%. This clonotype was obtained from a man between 18 and 29 years old who had mild COVID-19 (a few samples of this study predate the infection). Cell type and time point are not known. The V and J genes are TRBV5-5 and TRBJ2-3; D is uncertain. The sample comprised PBMCs or a T cell subset sorted from them (not recorded which). CDR3 protein: CASSLESYTDTQYF. In DNA form, the CDR3 reads TGTGCCAGCAGCTTGGAGAGTTACACAGATACGCAGTATTTT.